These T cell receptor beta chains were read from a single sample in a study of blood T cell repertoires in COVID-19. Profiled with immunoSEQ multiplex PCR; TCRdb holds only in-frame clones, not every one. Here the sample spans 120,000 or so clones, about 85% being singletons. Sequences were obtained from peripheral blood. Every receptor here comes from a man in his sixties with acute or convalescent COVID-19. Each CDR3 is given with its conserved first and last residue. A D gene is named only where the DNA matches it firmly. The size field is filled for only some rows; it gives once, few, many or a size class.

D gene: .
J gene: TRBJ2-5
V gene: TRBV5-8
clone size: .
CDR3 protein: CASRLGETQYF
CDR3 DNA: TGTGCCAGCAGGCTAGGAGAGACCCAGTACTTC

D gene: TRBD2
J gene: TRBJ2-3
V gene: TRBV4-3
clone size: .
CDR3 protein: CASSHRLAGGTGTDTQYF
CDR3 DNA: TGCGCCAGCAGCCACCGACTAGCGGGAGGTACGGGCACAGATACGCAGTATTTT

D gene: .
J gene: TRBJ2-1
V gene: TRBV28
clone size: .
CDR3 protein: CASSSQGRSYNEQFF
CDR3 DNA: TGTGCCAGCAGTTCCCAGGGTCGTTCCTACAATGAGCAGTTCTTC

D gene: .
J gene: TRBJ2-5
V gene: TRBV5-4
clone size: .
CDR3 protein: CASSREFGETQYF
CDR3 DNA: TGTGCCAGCAGTAGGGAGTTTGGGGAGACCCAGTACTTC

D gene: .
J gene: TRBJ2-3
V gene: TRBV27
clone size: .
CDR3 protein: CASSLIQGRTDTQYF
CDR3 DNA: TGTGCCAGCAGTTTAATCCAGGGTCGTACAGATACGCAGTATTTT

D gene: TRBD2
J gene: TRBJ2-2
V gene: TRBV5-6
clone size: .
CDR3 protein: CASSGAGGRLDGELFF
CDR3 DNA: TGTGCCAGCAGCGGAGCGGGAGGGCGTCTAGACGGGGAGCTGTTTTTT

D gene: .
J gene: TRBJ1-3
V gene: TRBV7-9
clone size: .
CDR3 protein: CASSFDTGRERNTIYF
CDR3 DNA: TGTGCCAGCAGCTTTGACACAGGGAGAGAAAGAAACACCATATATTTT

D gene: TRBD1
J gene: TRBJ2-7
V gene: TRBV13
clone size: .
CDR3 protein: CASSPPGQGAGEQYF
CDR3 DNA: TGTGCCAGCAGCCCCCCAGGACAGGGGGCAGGGGAGCAGTACTTC

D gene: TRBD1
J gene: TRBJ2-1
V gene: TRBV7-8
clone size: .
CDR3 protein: CASSLAFGSRGQGARNEQFF
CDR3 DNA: TGTGCCAGCAGCTTAGCGTTCGGATCCAGAGGACAGGGGGCTCGAAATGAGCAGTTCTTC

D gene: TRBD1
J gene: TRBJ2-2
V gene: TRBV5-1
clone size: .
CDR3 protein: CASRTGGENTGELFF
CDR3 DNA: TGCGCCAGCAGGACAGGGGGAGAGAACACCGGGGAGCTGTTTTTT

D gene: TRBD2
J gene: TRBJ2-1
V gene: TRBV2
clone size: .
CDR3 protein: CASSGGGSRQFF
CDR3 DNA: TGTGCCAGCAGTGGGGGCGGGAGCCGACAGTTCTTC

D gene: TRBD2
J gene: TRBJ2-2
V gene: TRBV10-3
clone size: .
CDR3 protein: CAISAGTSGNPGRGELFF
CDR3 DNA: TGTGCCATCAGTGCCGGGACTAGCGGGAACCCAGGACGCGGGGAGCTGTTTTTT

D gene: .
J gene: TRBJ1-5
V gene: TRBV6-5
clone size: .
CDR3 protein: CASADSNNQPQHF
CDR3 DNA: TGTGCCAGCGCCGACAGTAACAATCAGCCCCAGCATTTT

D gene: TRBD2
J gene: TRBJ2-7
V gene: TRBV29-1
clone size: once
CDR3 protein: CSGTSGSSYEQYF
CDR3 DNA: TGCAGCGGAACTAGCGGGAGCTCCTACGAGCAGTACTTC

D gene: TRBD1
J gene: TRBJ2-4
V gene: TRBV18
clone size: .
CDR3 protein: CASSPPGTGGNIQYF
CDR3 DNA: TGTGCCAGCTCACCTCCCGGGACAGGGGGAAACATTCAGTACTTC

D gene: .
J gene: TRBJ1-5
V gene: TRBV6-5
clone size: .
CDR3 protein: CASSLGGPNQPQHF
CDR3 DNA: TGTGCCAGCAGCCTCGGGGGGCCTAATCAGCCCCAGCATTTT

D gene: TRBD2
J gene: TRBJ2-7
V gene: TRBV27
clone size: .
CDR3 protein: CASSRTSGSYEQYF
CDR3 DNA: TGTGCCAGCAGTCGGACTAGCGGTTCCTACGAGCAGTACTTC

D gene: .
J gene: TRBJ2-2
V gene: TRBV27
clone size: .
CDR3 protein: CASSVQGRVTGELFF
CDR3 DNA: TGTGCCAGCAGTGTACAGGGTCGAGTCACCGGGGAGCTGTTTTTT

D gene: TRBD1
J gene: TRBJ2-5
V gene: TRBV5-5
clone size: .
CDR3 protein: CASSSGQGLYETQYF
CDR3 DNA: TGTGCCAGCAGCTCGGGACAGGGGCTTTATGAGACCCAGTACTTC

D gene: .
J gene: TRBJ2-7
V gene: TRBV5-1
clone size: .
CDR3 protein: CASSPRTDTYEQYF
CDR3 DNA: TGCGCCAGCAGCCCCCGGACGGACACCTACGAGCAGTACTTC

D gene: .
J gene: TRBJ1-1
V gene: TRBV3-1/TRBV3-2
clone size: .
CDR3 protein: CASSSPRGNTEAFF
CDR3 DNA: TGTGCCAGCAGCAGTCCCCGGGGGAACACTGAAGCTTTCTTT

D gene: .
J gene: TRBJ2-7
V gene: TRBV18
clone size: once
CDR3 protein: CASSPPRDTAYEQYF
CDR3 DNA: TGTGCCAGCTCACCACCCCGGGACACCGCCTACGAGCAGTACTTC

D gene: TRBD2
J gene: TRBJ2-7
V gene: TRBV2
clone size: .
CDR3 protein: CATGGPYEQYF
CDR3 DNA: TGTGCCACGGGAGGGCCCTACGAGCAGTACTTC

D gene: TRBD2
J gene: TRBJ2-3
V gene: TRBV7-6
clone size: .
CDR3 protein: CASSLSSGATDTQYF
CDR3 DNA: TGTGCCAGCAGCTTGTCTAGCGGGGCCACAGATACGCAGTATTTT

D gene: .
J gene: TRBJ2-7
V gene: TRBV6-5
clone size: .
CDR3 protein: CASSSPSGRGSEQYF
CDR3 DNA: TGTGCCAGCAGTTCCCCCTCTGGCAGGGGAAGCGAACAGTACTTC

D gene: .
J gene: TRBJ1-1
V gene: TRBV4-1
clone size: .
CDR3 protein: CASSARQGTFF
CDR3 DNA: TGCGCCAGCAGCGCTAGGCAGGGTACTTTCTTT

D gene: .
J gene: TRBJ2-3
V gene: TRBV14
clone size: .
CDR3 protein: CASSQVFRAGRDTQYF
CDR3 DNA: TGTGCCAGCAGCCAAGTTTTCAGGGCTGGACGAGATACGCAGTATTTT

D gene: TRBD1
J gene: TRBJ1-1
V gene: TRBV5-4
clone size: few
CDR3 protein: CASSSGQGIRNTEAFF
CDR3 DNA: TGTGCCAGCAGCTCGGGACAGGGCATAAGGAACACTGAAGCTTTCTTT

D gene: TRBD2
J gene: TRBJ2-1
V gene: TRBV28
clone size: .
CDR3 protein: CASSTHLSGSSNEQFF
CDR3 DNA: TGTGCCAGCAGCACTCACTTAAGCGGGAGCTCAAATGAGCAGTTCTTC

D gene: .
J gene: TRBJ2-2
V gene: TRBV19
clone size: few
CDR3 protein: CASLQGITGELFF
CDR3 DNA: TGTGCCAGTTTACAGGGAATCACCGGGGAGCTGTTTTTT

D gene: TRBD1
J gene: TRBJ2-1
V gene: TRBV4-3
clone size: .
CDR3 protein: CASSPDRVGQFF
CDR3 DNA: TGCGCCAGCAGCCCCGACAGGGTTGGGCAGTTCTTC

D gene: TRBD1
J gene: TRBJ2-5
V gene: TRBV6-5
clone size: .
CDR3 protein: CASSLQTGLETQYF
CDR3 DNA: TGTGCCAGCAGTCTCCAGACAGGGTTAGAGACCCAGTACTTC

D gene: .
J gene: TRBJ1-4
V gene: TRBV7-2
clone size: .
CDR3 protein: CASSSRGAANEKLFF
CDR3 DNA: TGTGCCAGCAGCTCGCGGGGGGCGGCTAATGAAAAACTGTTTTTT

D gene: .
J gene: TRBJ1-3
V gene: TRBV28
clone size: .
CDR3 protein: CASSLIGSGNTIYF
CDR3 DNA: TGTGCCAGCAGTTTAATCGGGTCCGGAAACACCATATATTTT

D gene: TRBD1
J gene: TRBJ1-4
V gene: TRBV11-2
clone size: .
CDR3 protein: CASSHRGSNEKLFF
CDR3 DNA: TGTGCCAGCAGCCACAGGGGAAGTAATGAAAAACTGTTTTTT

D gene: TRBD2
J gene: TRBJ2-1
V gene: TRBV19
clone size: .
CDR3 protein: CASSKEAGGLRGNEQFF
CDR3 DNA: TGTGCCAGTAGTAAAGAAGCGGGAGGGCTTAGGGGCAATGAGCAGTTCTTC

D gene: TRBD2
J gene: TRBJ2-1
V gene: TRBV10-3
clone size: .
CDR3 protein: CAISGGLAGSYEQFF
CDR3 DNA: TGTGCCATCAGTGGGGGGCTAGCGGGAAGCTATGAGCAGTTCTTC

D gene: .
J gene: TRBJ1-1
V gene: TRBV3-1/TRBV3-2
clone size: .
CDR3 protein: CASSQDVWRGGTEAFF
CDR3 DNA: TGTGCCAGCAGCCAAGATGTTTGGCGGGGAGGCACTGAAGCTTTCTTT

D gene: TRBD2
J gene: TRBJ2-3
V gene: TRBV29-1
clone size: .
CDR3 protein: CSVGLAGIDTQYF
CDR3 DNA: TGCAGCGTAGGACTAGCGGGTATAGATACGCAGTATTTT

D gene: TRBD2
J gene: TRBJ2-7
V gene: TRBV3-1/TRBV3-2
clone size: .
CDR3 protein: CASSPSSGSSYEQYF
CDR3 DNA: TGTGCCAGCAGCCCGTCTAGCGGGAGTTCATACGAGCAGTACTTC

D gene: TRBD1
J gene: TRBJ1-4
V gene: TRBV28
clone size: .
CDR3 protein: CASSSRTGNEKLFF
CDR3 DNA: TGTGCCAGCAGTTCGAGGACAGGAAATGAAAAACTGTTTTTT

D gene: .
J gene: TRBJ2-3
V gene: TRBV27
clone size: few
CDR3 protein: CASSSLLTDTQYF
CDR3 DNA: TGTGCCAGCAGTTCACTCCTCACAGATACGCAGTATTTT